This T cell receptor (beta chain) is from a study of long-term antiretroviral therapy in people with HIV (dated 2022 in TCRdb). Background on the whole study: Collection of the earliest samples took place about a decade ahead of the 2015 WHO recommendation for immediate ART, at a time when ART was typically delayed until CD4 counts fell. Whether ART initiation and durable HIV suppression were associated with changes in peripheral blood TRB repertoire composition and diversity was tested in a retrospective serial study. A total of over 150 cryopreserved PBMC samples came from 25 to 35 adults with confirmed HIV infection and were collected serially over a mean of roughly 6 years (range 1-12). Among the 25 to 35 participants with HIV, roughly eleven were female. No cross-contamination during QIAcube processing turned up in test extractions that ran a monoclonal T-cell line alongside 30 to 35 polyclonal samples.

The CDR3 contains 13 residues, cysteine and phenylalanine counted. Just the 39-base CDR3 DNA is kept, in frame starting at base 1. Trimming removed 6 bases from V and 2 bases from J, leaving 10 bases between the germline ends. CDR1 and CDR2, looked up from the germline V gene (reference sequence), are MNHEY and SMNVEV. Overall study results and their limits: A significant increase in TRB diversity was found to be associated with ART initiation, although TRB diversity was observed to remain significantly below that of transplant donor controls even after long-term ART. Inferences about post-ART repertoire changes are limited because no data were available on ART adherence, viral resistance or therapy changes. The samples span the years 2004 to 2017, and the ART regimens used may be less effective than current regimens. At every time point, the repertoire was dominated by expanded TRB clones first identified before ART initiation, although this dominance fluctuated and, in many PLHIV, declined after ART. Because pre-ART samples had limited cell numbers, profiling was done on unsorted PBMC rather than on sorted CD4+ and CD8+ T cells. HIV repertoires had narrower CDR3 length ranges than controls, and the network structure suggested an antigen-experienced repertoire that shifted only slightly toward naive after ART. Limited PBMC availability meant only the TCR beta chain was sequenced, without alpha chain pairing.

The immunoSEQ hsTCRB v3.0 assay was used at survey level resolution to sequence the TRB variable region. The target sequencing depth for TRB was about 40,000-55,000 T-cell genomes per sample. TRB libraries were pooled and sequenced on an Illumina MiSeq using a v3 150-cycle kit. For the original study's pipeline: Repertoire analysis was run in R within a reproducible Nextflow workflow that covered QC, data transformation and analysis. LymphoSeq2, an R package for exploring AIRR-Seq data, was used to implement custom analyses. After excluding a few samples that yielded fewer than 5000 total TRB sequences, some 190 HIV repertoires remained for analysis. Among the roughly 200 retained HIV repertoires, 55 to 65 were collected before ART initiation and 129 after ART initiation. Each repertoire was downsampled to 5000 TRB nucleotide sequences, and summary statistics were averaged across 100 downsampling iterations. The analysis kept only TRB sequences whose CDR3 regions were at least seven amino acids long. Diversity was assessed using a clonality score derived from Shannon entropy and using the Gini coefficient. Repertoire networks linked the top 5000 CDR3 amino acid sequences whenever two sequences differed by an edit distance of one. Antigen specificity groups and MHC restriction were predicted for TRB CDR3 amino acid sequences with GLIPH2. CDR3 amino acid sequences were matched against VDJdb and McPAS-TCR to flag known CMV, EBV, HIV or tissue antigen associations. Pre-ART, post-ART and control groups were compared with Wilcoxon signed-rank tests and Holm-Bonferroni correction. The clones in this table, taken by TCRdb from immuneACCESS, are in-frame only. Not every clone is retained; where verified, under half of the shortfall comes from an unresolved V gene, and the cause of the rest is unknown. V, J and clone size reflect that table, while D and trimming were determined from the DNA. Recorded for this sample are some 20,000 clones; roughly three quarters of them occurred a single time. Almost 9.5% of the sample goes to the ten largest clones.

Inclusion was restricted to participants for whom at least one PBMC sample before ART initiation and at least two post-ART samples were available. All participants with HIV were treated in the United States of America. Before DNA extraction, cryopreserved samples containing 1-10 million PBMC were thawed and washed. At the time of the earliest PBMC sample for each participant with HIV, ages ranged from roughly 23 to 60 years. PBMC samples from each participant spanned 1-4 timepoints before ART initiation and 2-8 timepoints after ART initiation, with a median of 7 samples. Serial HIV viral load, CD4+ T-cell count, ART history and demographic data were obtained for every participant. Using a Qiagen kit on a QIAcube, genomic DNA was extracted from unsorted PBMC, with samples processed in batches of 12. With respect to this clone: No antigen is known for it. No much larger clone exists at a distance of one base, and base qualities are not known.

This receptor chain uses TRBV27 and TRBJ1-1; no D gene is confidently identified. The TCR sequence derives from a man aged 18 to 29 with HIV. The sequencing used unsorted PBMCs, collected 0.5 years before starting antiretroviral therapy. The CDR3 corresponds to CASSPGFNTEAFF. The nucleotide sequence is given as TGTGCCAGCAGCCCGGGGTTTAACACTGAAGCTTTCTTT.